There are a few counts of the clone carrying this T cell receptor beta chain. The sample originates from a study of identical twins' blood T cells. TCRdb recomputed calls from the 5' RACE reads with MiXCR, one row per CDR3 protein. The repertoire holds a few hundred thousand distinct CDR3 sequences, with roughly 28% as singletons. CDR3 length: 10 residues. Trimming pared 6 bases from V and 8 bases from J, leaving 5 bases between. The chain combines TRBV12-3 or TRBV12-4 with TRBJ1-3; D possibly corresponds to TRBD1 (5 bases). The specimen sequenced was PBMCs. This TCR was recovered from a woman aged 18 to 55 in good health. CDR3 bases: TGTGCCAGCAGGGGGGACACCATATATTTT. This gives the protein CASRGDTIYF.